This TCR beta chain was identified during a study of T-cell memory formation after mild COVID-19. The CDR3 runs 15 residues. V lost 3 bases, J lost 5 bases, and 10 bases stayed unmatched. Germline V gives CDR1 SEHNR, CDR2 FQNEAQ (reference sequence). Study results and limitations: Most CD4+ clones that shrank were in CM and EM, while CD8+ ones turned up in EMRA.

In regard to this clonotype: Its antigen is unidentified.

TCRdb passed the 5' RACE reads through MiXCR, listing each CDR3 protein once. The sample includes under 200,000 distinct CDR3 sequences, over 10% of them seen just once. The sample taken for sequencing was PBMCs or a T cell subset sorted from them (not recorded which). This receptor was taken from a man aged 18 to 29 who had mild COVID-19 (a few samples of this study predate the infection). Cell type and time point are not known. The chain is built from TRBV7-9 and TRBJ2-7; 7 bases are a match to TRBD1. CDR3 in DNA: TGTGCCAGCAGCTTCAGCCTAACAGGGGAGCACGAGCAGTACTTC. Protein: CASSFSLTGEHEQYF.